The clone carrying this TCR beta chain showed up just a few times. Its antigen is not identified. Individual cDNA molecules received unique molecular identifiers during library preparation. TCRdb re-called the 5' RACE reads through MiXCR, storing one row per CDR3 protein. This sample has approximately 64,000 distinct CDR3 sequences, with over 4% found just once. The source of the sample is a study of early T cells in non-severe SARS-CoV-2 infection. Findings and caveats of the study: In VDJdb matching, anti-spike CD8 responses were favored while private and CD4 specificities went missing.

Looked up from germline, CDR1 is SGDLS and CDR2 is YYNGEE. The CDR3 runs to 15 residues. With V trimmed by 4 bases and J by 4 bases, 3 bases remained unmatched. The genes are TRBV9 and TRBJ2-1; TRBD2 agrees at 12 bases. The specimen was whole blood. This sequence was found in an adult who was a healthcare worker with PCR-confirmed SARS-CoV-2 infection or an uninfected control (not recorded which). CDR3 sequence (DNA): TGTGCCAGCAGCTTCGGACTAGCGGGGTACAATGAGCAGTTCTTC. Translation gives CASSFGLAGYNEQFF. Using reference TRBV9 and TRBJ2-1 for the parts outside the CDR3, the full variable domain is DSGVTQTPKHLITATGQRVTLRCSPRSGDLSVYWYQQSLDQGLQFLIQYYNGEERAKGNILERFSAQQFPDLHSELNLSSLELGDSALYFCASSFGLAGYNEQFFGPGTRLTVL.